The 30 T cell receptor beta chains given below trace back to one sample, sequenced in a study of blood T cell repertoires in COVID-19. The table came from immunoSEQ multiplex PCR; TCRdb's copy has only in-frame clones and leaves some out. The data hold roughly 40,000 clones, with 80% to 90% observed a single time. Specimen: peripheral blood. These receptors were obtained from a human donor in a cohort sampled during active COVID-19.

The chain is built from TRBV12-5 and TRBJ2-7; 7 nucleotides line up with TRBD1. The V gene's germline CDR1 is LGHNT and CDR2 FRNRAP. V gave up 5 bases and J gave up 4 bases; unmatched junction bases: 2. The CDR3 extends over 12 amino acids. CDR3 loop: CASGPGGYEQYF. The CDR3 coding sequence is TGTGCTAGTGGTCCAGGGGGTTACGAGCAGTACTTC.

The V gene is TRBV30, the J gene TRBJ2-5; D remains unclear. There are 13 residues in the CDR3. CDR1 GTSNPN and CDR2 SVGIG come from the germline V gene (reference sequence). The V end lost 0 bases, the J end lost 1 base, and 6 bases lay between the germline ends. CDR3 protein: CAWSVRLQETQYF. CDR3 bases: TGTGCCTGGAGTGTACGACTCCAAGAGACCCAGTACTTC.

The J gene is TRBJ2-1, the V gene TRBV6-1; no firm D call. The CDR3 runs 12 residues. Trimming pared 0 bases from V and 8 bases from J, leaving 5 bases between. Looked up from germline, CDR1 is MNHNS and CDR2 is SASEGT. The DNA of the CDR3 is TGTGCCAGCAGTGAAGCGCGAGATGAGCAGTTCTTC. Translated: CASSEARDEQFF.

The V and J genes are TRBV5-4 and TRBJ2-2; the match to TRBD1 covers 11 bases. Losses at the gene ends were 4 bases for V and 5 bases for J; bases not matched to a gene: 4. The CDR3 length is 15 residues. Germline CDR1 and CDR2: SGHNT and YYREEE (reference sequence). This CDR3 is CASSRDRGMTGELFF. CDR3 in DNA: TGTGCCAGCAGCCGGGACAGGGGGATGACCGGGGAGCTGTTTTTT.

This rearrangement joins TRBV5-4 to TRBJ2-3; D possibly corresponds to TRBD2 (7 bases). CDR1 is SGHNT, CDR2 YYREEE, per germline (reference sequence). The length of the CDR3 is 16 residues. The ends were cut back, 3 bases at V and 1 base at J, with 15 bases in the middle. The CDR3 DNA reads as TGTGCCAGCAGCTACGCGGGAGAGGGGGGCACAGATACGCAGTATTTT. This codes for CASSYAGEGGTDTQYF.

This chain uses TRBV12-3 or TRBV12-4 with TRBJ1-2; D not certain. V dropped 6 bases and J dropped 3 bases, with 8 bases sitting between them. This CDR3 is 12 amino acids long. The CDR3 spells CASRPGYYGYTF. CDR3 bases: TGTGCCAGCAGGCCGGGGTACTATGGCTACACCTTC.

The chain employs TRBV5-6 and TRBJ2-4; D is perhaps TRBD1 (6 bases). Germline V gene sequence: CDR1 SGHDT, CDR2 YYEEEE. With 4 bases removed from V and 8 bases from J, the gap between germline ends came to 10 bases. The CDR3 loop spans 12 amino acids. In DNA, the CDR3 is TGTGCCAGCAGCAACAGGGAACACATTCAGTACTTC. This gives the protein CASSNREHIQYF.

The chain employs TRBV11-2 and TRBJ1-4; the match to TRBD1 covers 11 bases. The trim removed 5 bases at V and 5 bases at J, leaving 7 bases unmatched. The CDR3 is made up of 16 amino acids. Germline CDR1 SGHAT, CDR2 FQNNGV. In DNA, the CDR3 is TGTGCCAGCAGCATAGGGACAGGGGGTAAAAATGAAAAACTGTTTTTT. Translating gives CASSIGTGGKNEKLFF.

With respect to this clone: Other DNA sequences in this specimen translate into the identical CDR3. The chain employs TRBV13 and TRBJ2-6; D gene unclear. This CDR3 comprises 15 residues. V was pared by 2 bases and J by 4 bases, with 9 bases between. Per the germline V gene, CDR1 is PRHDT and CDR2 is FYEKMQ (reference sequence). The CDR3 DNA reads as TGTGCCAGCAGCTTACGAGGAACCGGGGCCAACGTCCTGACTTTC. This translates into CASSLRGTGANVLTF.

The chain couples TRBV4-2 to TRBJ2-3; TRBD1 agrees at 7 bases. Trimming removed 2 bases from V and 1 base from J; junction bases left unmatched: 9. Germline CDR1 is LGHNA and CDR2 is YNFKEQ. CDR3 size: 17 residues. CDR3 region: CASSQPRTGEGTDTQYF. The CDR3 region has the DNA TGTGCCAGCAGCCAACCCCGGACAGGTGAAGGCACAGATACGCAGTATTTT.

The count of this clone is one. This chain uses TRBV2 with TRBJ2-7, with a possible D match to TRBD1 (5 bases). The V end lost 4 bases, the J end lost 3 bases, and 19 bases lay between the germline ends. Germline V lookup: CDR1 SNHLY, CDR2 FYNNEI. The CDR3 runs 16 residues. CDR3 region: CASSVLRQGLNYEQYF. For the CDR3, the DNA is TGTGCCAGCAGTGTTCTTCGTCAGGGCCTTAACTACGAGCAGTACTTC.

This clone was seen once. This sequence joins TRBV3-1 (or the pseudogene TRBV3-2) and TRBJ1-6; D call uncertain. The CDR3 runs 16 residues. The germline gives CDR1 LGHDT, CDR2 YNNKEL (reference sequence). With 4 bases removed from V and 2 bases from J, the gap between germline ends came to 12 bases. CDR3 residues: CASSPGSSAYNSPLHF. As DNA, the CDR3 is TGTGCCAGCAGCCCGGGGTCCTCGGCCTATAATTCACCCCTCCACTTT.

This chain joins TRBV7-9 and TRBJ2-1; 9 nucleotides line up with TRBD1. The CDR3 is made up of 16 amino acids. The J segment lost 2 bases and the V segment lost 5 bases, leaving 7 bases of the junction unmatched. CDR1 SEHNR and CDR2 FQNEAQ come from the germline V gene (reference sequence). CDR3 nucleotide sequence: TGTGCCAGCAGCGACAGGGGACAGGGCACCTACAATGAGCAGTTCTTC. This codes for CASSDRGQGTYNEQFF.

This sequence joins TRBV4-1 and TRBJ1-3; the D gene is possibly TRBD1 (6 bases). Germline values: CDR1 MGHRA, CDR2 YSYEKL. V lost 1 base and J lost 5, with 12 bases in between. The CDR3 totals 15 residues. The CDR3 loop reads CASSQVGGRRNTIYF. As DNA, the CDR3 is TGCGCCAGCAGCCAAGTTGGGGGCCGGCGAAACACCATATATTTT.

J is TRBJ1-2 and V is TRBV7-9, with no clear D. The germline CDR1 and CDR2 sequences are SEHNR and FQNEAQ (reference sequence). V was cut by 5 bases and J by 7 bases, with 8 bases left in between. This CDR3 has 11 residues. CDR3 nucleotide sequence: TGTGCCAGCAGCGGCATTTCTGGCTACACCTTC. This gives the protein CASSGISGYTF.

The chain employs TRBV6-1 and TRBJ2-7, with TRBD1 as a possible D gene (6 bases). Germline CDR1 MNHNS, CDR2 SASEGT. V lost 0 bases and J lost 12, with 12 bases in between. The CDR3 length is 12 residues. The CDR3 loop reads CASSEAQGPWYF. CDR3 DNA sequence: TGTGCCAGCAGTGAAGCGCAGGGGCCTTGGTACTTC.

V is TRBV11-2 and J is TRBJ2-3; unclear D gene. Germline CDR1 reads SGHAT; CDR2 reads FQNNGV. V lost 5 bases and J lost 6, with 9 bases in between. CDR3 size: 12 residues. The CDR3 spells CASSPNLDTQYF. CDR3 sequence (DNA): TGTGCCAGCAGCCCAAACTTGGATACGCAGTATTTT.

The chain links TRBV12-3 or TRBV12-4 to TRBJ2-1; 9 bases line up with TRBD1. This CDR3 is built from 13 residues. The CDR3 sequence is CAGGQGPYNEQFF. The CDR3, as DNA: TGTGCAGGGGGACAGGGTCCCTACAATGAGCAGTTCTTC.

The J gene is TRBJ2-5, the V gene TRBV25-1; 9 bases are a match to TRBD1. Trimming cost V 2 bases and J 3 bases; bases outside gene matches: 7. Germline values: CDR1 MGHDK, CDR2 SYGVNS. This CDR3 has 16 amino acids. Here the CDR3 reads CASSEIGTGSEETQYF. The CDR3 DNA is TGTGCCAGCAGTGAAATAGGGACAGGGTCTGAAGAGACCCAGTACTTC.

This clone occurred once. The V and J genes are TRBV10-3 and TRBJ2-6, with D unresolved. V lost 2 bases, J lost 2 bases, and 4 bases lay in between. Germline V lookup: CDR1 ENHRY, CDR2 SYGVKD. This CDR3 spans 14 amino acids. The CDR3 reads CAISEQAGANVLTF. The DNA for the CDR3 is TGTGCCATCAGTGAGCAGGCTGGGGCCAACGTCCTGACTTTC.

The chain recombines TRBV11-3 with TRBJ2-7; TRBD2 is a possible D gene (6 bases). The CDR3 runs to 14 residues. CDR1 and CDR2 from the germline V gene are SGHNT and YENEEA. The V and J ends lost 4 bases and 5 bases respectively, with 15 bases between them. CDR3 loop: CASSSWGEGNEQYF. The CDR3 bases are TGTGCCAGCAGCTCCTGGGGGGAAGGAAACGAGCAGTACTTC.

The genes are TRBV19 and TRBJ2-5, with TRBD1 matching over 11 bases. This CDR3 spans 16 amino acids. Trimming at V came to 5 bases and at J to 5 bases, leaving 10 bases not matched to a gene. In germline, CDR1 is LNHDA, CDR2 SQIVND (reference sequence). The CDR3 DNA reads as TGTGCCAGTAGTTTCCCCGGACAGGGGGCGGGGGAGACCCAGTACTTC. Translating gives CASSFPGQGAGETQYF. The whole variable domain, remainder taken from reference TRBV19 and TRBJ2-5, is DGGITQSPKYLFRKEGQNVTLSCEQNLNHDAMYWYRQDPGQGLRLIYYSQIVNDFQKGDIAEGYSVSREKKESFPLTVTSAQKNPTAFYLCASSFPGQGAGETQYFGPGTRLLVL.

The chain carries TRBV19 and TRBJ2-1; TRBD2 is a possible D gene (6 bases). Germline loops: CDR1 LNHDA, CDR2 SQIVND (reference sequence). This CDR3 has 15 residues. Trimming pared 5 bases from V and 5 bases from J, leaving 16 bases between. For the CDR3, the DNA is TGTGCCAGTAGTTTACCGGGACTGACAAACAATGAGCAGTTCTTC. This sequence encodes CASSLPGLTNNEQFF.

The chain links TRBV7-2 to TRBJ2-5; D unresolved. Germline V gene lookup returns CDR1 SGHTA and CDR2 FQGNSA. The V and J ends lost 5 bases and 5 bases respectively, with 12 bases between them. The CDR3 is 13 residues long. This chain's CDR3 is CASSVRNWETQYF. As DNA, the CDR3 is TGTGCCAGCAGCGTCAGAAATTGGGAGACCCAGTACTTC.

The V and J genes are TRBV5-4 and TRBJ2-7, with 10 bases fitting TRBD1. CDR3 length equals 15 residues. Trimming at V came to 0 bases and at J to 4 bases, leaving 4 bases not matched to a gene. Looked up from germline, CDR1 is SGHNT and CDR2 is YYREEE (reference sequence). The CDR3 spells CASSLGGQGLYEQYF. CDR3 DNA: TGTGCCAGCAGCTTGGGGGGACAGGGGTTATACGAGCAGTACTTC.

This CDR3 reads CASSGQVKRDTQYF. The CDR3 DNA is TGTGCCAGCAGTGGACAAGTGAAAAGGGATACGCAGTATTTT. This chain connects TRBV25-1 to TRBJ2-3; the D is unclear. CDR1 is MGHDK, CDR2 SYGVNS, per germline. V lost 4 bases and J lost 6, with 14 bases in between. The CDR3 covers 14 residues.

In regard to this clone: An end of the junction does not agree with germline; a read error may underlie this. The genes are TRBV20-1 and TRBJ1-2; D unclear. Per germline, CDR1 DFQATT and CDR2 SNEGSKA (reference sequence). The CDR3 spans 14 residues. CDR3 loop: CSASSTVSHYSYTF. DNA of the CDR3: TGCAGTGCTAGTTCGACCGTCTCTCACTATAGCTACACCTTC.

The chain is built from TRBV30 and TRBJ2-1; 13 bases map to TRBD2. V was pared by 2 bases and J by 6 bases, with 13 bases of the junction left unmatched. Germline V gene lookup returns CDR1 GTSNPN and CDR2 SVGIG (reference sequence). This CDR3 comprises 18 residues. This chain's CDR3 is CAWSPGRGLAGSGNEQFF. CDR3 nucleotides: TGTGCCTGGAGTCCCGGCCGGGGACTAGCGGGAAGTGGCAATGAGCAGTTCTTC.

The rearrangement uses TRBV29-1 and TRBJ2-3; possible D gene TRBD1, 6 bases. The germline V gene has CDR1 SQVTM and CDR2 ANQGSEA. This CDR3 contains 16 residues. V was cut by 4 bases and J by 3 bases, with 20 bases left in between. The CDR3 DNA sequence: TGCAGCGTTGTGGGCCTCGCAGGGGTTCCAACAGATACGCAGTATTTT. Encoded protein: CSVVGLAGVPTDTQYF.

V gene TRBV5-4 combines with J gene TRBJ1-6; 11 positions match TRBD1. This CDR3 is 16 amino acids long. J gave up 7 bases and V 4 bases, and 7 bases lay outside the gene matches. Per germline, CDR1 SGHNT and CDR2 YYREEE (reference sequence). In DNA, the CDR3 is TGTGCCAGCAGCACCGGACAGGGGGCTACGAATTCACCCCTCCACTTT. Translated: CASSTGQGATNSPLHF.